Below, 7 T cell receptor beta chains from the same sample are listed, as sequenced in a study of human T cells and chemical hapten exposure (dated by TCRdb to 2020 to 2023). The time point label of this sample denotes: pre-sensitization, week 0. Taken with the paper, the label for treatment or condition translates to: therapeutic diphenylcyclopropenone sensitization with weekly scalp DPC. The method was RACE. The reads were generated on a NextSeq 500. The public reads were reprocessed in TCRdb via fastp at Q25 and MiXCR, keeping in-frame beta chains. Merged by CDR3 protein, the rows form single entries marked with the most common genes and DNA. For this sample there are 250,000 or so distinct CDR3 sequences; roughly 8% appear just once. The ten largest clones represent more than 0.95% of the sample. Material: whole blood, obtained in connection with sensitization to the hapten diphenylcyclopropenone (DPC). The source is a man younger than 35 with alopecia areata. Some clones in this sample may be carry-over from other donors' samples.

This clonotype has just a few counts. The rearrangement uses TRBV9 and TRBJ1-1; TRBD1 matches at 9 bases. CDR1 SGDLS and CDR2 YYNGEE come from the germline V gene. The CDR3 has 16 amino acids. Trimming cost V 1 base and J 4 bases; bases outside gene matches: 8. CDR3 in amino acids: CASSVTQGARGTEAFF. In DNA form, the CDR3 reads TGTGCCAGCAGCGTAACACAGGGGGCGCGGGGCACTGAAGCTTTCTTT.

V is TRBV12-3 or TRBV12-4 and J is TRBJ2-5; no firm D call. The V end was cut by 3 bases, the J end by 7 bases, with 18 bases between. The CDR3 has 15 amino acids. The CDR3 protein is CASSLTGPKPGTQYF. For the CDR3, the DNA is TGTGCCAGCAGTTTGACCGGACCAAAACCGGGGACCCAGTACTTC.

This clonotype was observed a handful of times. The chain is built from TRBV6-1 and TRBJ2-5, with 9 nucleotides matching TRBD1. The CDR3 extends over 16 amino acids. Germline trimming cut 2 bases from V and 7 bases from J; bases unmatched to any gene: 11. Looked up from germline, CDR1 is MNHNS and CDR2 is SASEGT. This chain's CDR3 is CASSETGTGTKRTQYF. The CDR3, as DNA: TGTGCCAGCAGTGAAACCGGGACAGGGACAAAGAGGACCCAGTACTTC.

This clonotype was seen more than once but under ten times. The chain is built from TRBV5-1 and TRBJ2-3; D gene unclear. CDR1 and CDR2 (germline): SGHRS, YFSETQ. Deletions cut 6 bases from V and 2 bases from J, with 13 bases between. This CDR3 has 14 amino acids. CDR3 sequence: CASTPSRHTDTQYF. The CDR3 DNA sequence: TGCGCCAGCACCCCATCCAGGCACACAGATACGCAGTATTTT.

The chain recombines TRBV7-2 with TRBJ2-3; D might be TRBD1 (6 bases). The CDR3 length is 15 residues. From germline, CDR1 is SGHTA and CDR2 FQGNSA. Trimming left V 5 bases short and J 0 bases short, with 12 bases between. The CDR3 sequence is CASSRGQLSTDTQYF. CDR3 in DNA: TGTGCCAGCAGCCGGGGACAACTTAGCACAGATACGCAGTATTTT.

This clonotype was counted a few times. The chain uses TRBV4-1 and TRBJ1-5; tentatively, D is TRBD1 (6 bases). V dropped 3 bases and J dropped 2 bases, with 11 bases sitting between them. CDR3 size: 15 residues. Germline V gene data show CDR1 as MGHRA and CDR2 as YSYEKL. CDR3 DNA: TGCGCCAGCAGCCAGGTCAGGGGAGGCAATCAGCCCCAGCATTTT. Amino acids: CASSQVRGGNQPQHF.

This clonotype turned up a few times. V and J are TRBV6-5 and TRBJ1-2, with D maybe TRBD1 (6 bases). V lost 5 bases to trimming and J lost 3 bases, with 16 bases between them. The germline V gene has CDR1 MNHEY and CDR2 SVGAGI. This CDR3 spans 15 amino acids. The CDR3 DNA follows: TGTGCCAGCAGTCGCCTAATGGGACAATACTATGGCTACACCTTC. It yields the protein CASSRLMGQYYGYTF.